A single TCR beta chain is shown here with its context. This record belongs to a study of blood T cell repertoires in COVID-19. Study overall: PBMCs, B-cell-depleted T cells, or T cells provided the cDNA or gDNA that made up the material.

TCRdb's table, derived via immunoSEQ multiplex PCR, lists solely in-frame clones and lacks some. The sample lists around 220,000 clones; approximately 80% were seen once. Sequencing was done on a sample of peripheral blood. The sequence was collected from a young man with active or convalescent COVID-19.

CDR3 region: CASSYSSQANSPLHF. The CDR3 nucleotides read TGTGCCAGCAGTTACTCGTCCCAGGCCAATTCACCCCTCCACTTT. The genes are TRBV6-6 and TRBJ1-6; no clear D gene. Trimming took off 0 bases at V and 7 bases at J, with 10 bases between the two ends. This CDR3 is 15 amino acids long. Looked up from germline, CDR1 is MNHNY and CDR2 is SVGAGI (reference sequence).